The rows below give T cell receptor beta chains drawn from one sample of a study of T cells in Graves' hyperthyroidism and ophthalmopathy. TCRdb processed the multiplex PCR reads anew with MiXCR; each CDR3 protein has one entry. The sample lists around 450,000 distinct CDR3 sequences; about 15% were seen once. The sequencing sample was made of blood. These receptors originate from a woman aged 18 to 35 with Graves' hyperthyroidism. Both conserved end residues are part of each CDR3. The D gene is left open where the match is weak. Some rows mark clone size as missing; the rest say once, few, many or name a class of expanded clone.

TGTGCCAGCTCACCGGGACTAGCGGGATACAATGGGCAGTTCTTC	CASSPGLAGYNGQFF	-	TRBV18	TRBJ2-1	TRBD2
TGCAGCGTTGCGCAGGGTTATGGCTACACCTTC	CSVAQGYGYTF	many	TRBV29-1	TRBJ1-2	-
TGTGCCAGCAGTTTGAGTTGGGCCAACTATGGCTACACCTTC	CASSLSWANYGYTF	many	TRBV28	TRBJ1-2	-
TGCGCCAGCAGCCAAGTACAGCGGGAGTCTAGGGAGCTGTTTTTT	CASSQVQRESRELFF	-	TRBV4-1	TRBJ2-2	TRBD2
TGTGCCAGCCTCCGACAGCAAGTAACCTACGAGCAGTACTTC	CASLRQQVTYEQYF	many	TRBV6-1	TRBJ2-7	-
TGTGCCACCAGTGATTCAGGGGGTTCTGGTGGCTACACCTTC	CATSDSGGSGGYTF	many	TRBV24-1	TRBJ1-2	TRBD1
TGTGCCAGCAGTGATGACGGACGCGGCGGGACCTACAATGAGCAGTTCTTC	CASSDDGRGGTYNEQFF	-	TRBV2	TRBJ2-1	-
TGTGCCAGCAGCTCACTAGCGGGAGGGCTTGTTGAGCAGTTCTTC	CASSSLAGGLVEQFF	many	TRBV11-2	TRBJ2-1	TRBD2
TGTGCCAGCAGCCTACAAGAGACCCAGTACTTC	CASSLQETQYF	many	TRBV5-1	TRBJ2-5	-
TGTGCCTGGAGGGCTACACGCAACACCGGGGAGCTGTTTTTT	CAWRATRNTGELFF	many	TRBV30	TRBJ2-2	-
TGTGCCAGCGCGCCGGGGGGCACAGATACGCAGTATTTT	CASAPGGTDTQYF	many	TRBV9	TRBJ2-3	-
TGTGCCAGCAGTAAGACAGCCTCAAATGAAAAACTGTTTTTT	CASSKTASNEKLFF	many	TRBV28	TRBJ1-4	-
TGTGCCAGCAGTTTAGACCCGGGACTAGCGGGACGGGTTAATGAGCAGTTCTTC	CASSLDPGLAGRVNEQFF	many	TRBV12-3/TRBV12-4	TRBJ2-1	TRBD2
TGTGCCAGCAGCCAAGGGCCGGGTGCTTTCTTT	CASSQGPGAFF	many	TRBV3-1	TRBJ1-1	-
TGTGCCAGCAGTTCAGCACCGGGACTAGCGGGAGTTGGACAGTTCTTC	CASSSAPGLAGVGQFF	many	TRBV27	TRBJ2-1	TRBD2
TGTGCCAGCAGCCAGAAGACTAGCCAAAACACCGGGGAGCTGTTTTTT	CASSQKTSQNTGELFF	many	TRBV3-1	TRBJ2-2	TRBD2
TGTGCCAGCAATTGGGGTGCTGGCTACACCTTC	CASNWGAGYTF	many	TRBV28	TRBJ1-2	-
TGCAGTGCTAGTGTCCAGCTCCACTCCAATGAGCAGTTCTTC	CSASVQLHSNEQFF	many	TRBV20-1	TRBJ2-1	-
TGTGCCAGTACCCCACAGTGGGGTGAAAAACTGTTTTTT	CASTPQWGEKLFF	few	TRBV19	TRBJ1-4	-
TGTGCCAGCTCACTCGGAGGGGGGGGCCGCGATACGCAGTATTTT	CASSLGGGGRDTQYF	many	TRBV18	TRBJ2-3	-
TGTGCCAGCCGGAGCGGGGGCAGTGATACGCAGTATTTT	CASRSGGSDTQYF	-	TRBV27	TRBJ2-3	TRBD2
TGTGCCAGCAGTTTCCCAATTAGCGGGAACACAGATACGCAGTATTTT	CASSFPISGNTDTQYF	many	TRBV28	TRBJ2-3	TRBD2
TGTGCCAGTAGTGGGATAGCCAAAAACATTCAGTACTTC	CASSGIAKNIQYF	-	TRBV19	TRBJ2-4	-
TGTGCCTGGAGTGGGGCTAGCGGGATTTACGAGCAGTACTTC	CAWSGASGIYEQYF	many	TRBV30	TRBJ2-7	TRBD2
TGTGCCAGCAGCTTGATTCCGGGACTACCGGTTGAGCAGTTCTTC	CASSLIPGLPVEQFF	-	TRBV5-6	TRBJ2-1	TRBD2
TGTGCCAGCAGCTTAGAGGCTAGCGGGAACGAGCAGTACTTC	CASSLEASGNEQYF	many	TRBV11-2	TRBJ2-7	TRBD2
TGTGCCAGCGAGGGGGGGCCGGAGACCGGGGAGCTGTTTTTT	CASEGGPETGELFF	many	TRBV6-1	TRBJ2-2	-
TGCGCCAGCAGCCATTCTCCGGACGGACGATACGAGCAGTACTTC	CASSHSPDGRYEQYF	many	TRBV4-1	TRBJ2-7	-
TGTGCCAGCAGTTCGCCGGGGGGGCGGGCAGATGAGCAGTTCTTC	CASSSPGGRADEQFF	many	TRBV5-8	TRBJ2-1	TRBD2
TGTGCCAGCAGTTACCGGCAGGCGGGGAACACCATATATTTT	CASSYRQAGNTIYF	many	TRBV6-5	TRBJ1-3	-
TGTGCCAGCACCCCTTCCGGACTATCCTACGAGCAGTACTTC	CASTPSGLSYEQYF	many	TRBV28	TRBJ2-7	-
TGCAGTGCTAGCGGCGGAGGGGGGGGATCCTCGGGAAACACCATATATTTT	CSASGGGGGSSGNTIYF	many	TRBV20-1	TRBJ1-3	-
TGCAGTGCCTCGTCGTATGGGCGGGGGGGAGAAGGGTACGAGCAGTACTTC	CSASSYGRGGEGYEQYF	many	TRBV20-1	TRBJ2-7	TRBD2
TGTGCCTGGACCCCCAGGGGGATTACCTACGAGCAGTACTTC	CAWTPRGITYEQYF	many	TRBV30	TRBJ2-7	TRBD1
TGTGCCAGCAGACCTAGCACCGGGACAGGGGCCTACGAGCAGTACTTC	CASRPSTGTGAYEQYF	-	TRBV7-9	TRBJ2-7	TRBD1
TGTGCCAGCAGCCAAGATTTCACCCCTTGGGTGGGTACAGGGAACTATGGCTACACCTTC	CASSQDFTPWVGTGNYGYTF	few	TRBV4-2	TRBJ1-2	-
TGCGCCAGCAGCCTCGGGACTAGCGGGAGATCGGGCGGGGAGCTGTTTTTT	CASSLGTSGRSGGELFF	-	TRBV4-1	TRBJ2-2	TRBD2
TGTGCCGGCATGCAGGTCCGAAATTCCTACGAGCAGTACTTC	CAGMQVRNSYEQYF	-	TRBV2	TRBJ2-7	-
TGCGCCAGCAGCCAGCCGGGGCGGCAGGCGTACACTGAAGCTTTCTTT	CASSQPGRQAYTEAFF	many	TRBV4-1	TRBJ1-1	-
TGTGCCATCAGTGAGTCGTTAGCGATCAGGGGTTGGGGCACTGAAGCTTTCTTT	CAISESLAIRGWGTEAFF	many	TRBV10-3	TRBJ1-1	-
TGTGCCAGCGGACTAGGGCTTAGGCTTGGAGAGACCCAGTACTTC	CASGLGLRLGETQYF	many	TRBV2	TRBJ2-5	TRBD2
TGTGCCAGCAGTTCAACCGGGACGTGGGGAACTAATGAAAAACTGTTTTTT	CASSSTGTWGTNEKLFF	many	TRBV6-1	TRBJ1-4	-
TGTGCCAGCAGTTGGCACGCGGTCGCTGAAGCTTTCTTT	CASSWHAVAEAFF	-	TRBV28	TRBJ1-1	-
TGTGCCAGCAGCCAAGCGTACTACGAGCAGTACTTC	CASSQAYYEQYF	many	TRBV3-1	TRBJ2-7	-
TGTGCCAGTGGAAAACAGGGGGGGACAAACACTGAAGCTTTCTTT	CASGKQGGTNTEAFF	many	TRBV19	TRBJ1-1	TRBD1
TGCAGCGTTGGAGATCCTAAGGCCGGGACTGAGCAGTTCTTC	CSVGDPKAGTEQFF	many	TRBV29-1	TRBJ2-1	-
TGTGCCAGCAGCCCGGCGCCGGGACTAGACTCGTACGAGCAGTACTTC	CASSPAPGLDSYEQYF	many	TRBV28	TRBJ2-7	TRBD2